This entry describes one T cell receptor beta chain. The entry originates in a study of human T cells and chemical hapten exposure. About the research overall: Minor pooled library volume differences mainly drove per-sample TCR yield variation.

As for time point: pre-sensitization, week 0. The treatment is: therapeutic diphenylcyclopropenone sensitization with weekly scalp DPC. The germline CDR1 and CDR2 sequences are SGHDN and FVKESK. The CDR3 is 16 amino acids. V gave up 1 base and J gave up 6 bases; unmatched junction bases: 9. MiXCR, applied by TCRdb to the RACE reads, yields one record per CDR3 protein. The sample carries 280,000 or so distinct CDR3 sequences, approximately 7.5% recorded once. The sequence came from a man younger than 35 with alopecia areata. Some clones in this sample may be carry-over from other donors' samples. The chain carries TRBV14 and TRBJ1-1, with 9 bases that match TRBD1. The input for sequencing was whole blood, taken in connection with sensitization to the hapten diphenylcyclopropenone (DPC). This CDR3 reads CASSQGTGGTSAEAFF. DNA of the CDR3: TGTGCCAGCAGCCAAGGCACAGGGGGCACATCAGCTGAAGCTTTCTTT.